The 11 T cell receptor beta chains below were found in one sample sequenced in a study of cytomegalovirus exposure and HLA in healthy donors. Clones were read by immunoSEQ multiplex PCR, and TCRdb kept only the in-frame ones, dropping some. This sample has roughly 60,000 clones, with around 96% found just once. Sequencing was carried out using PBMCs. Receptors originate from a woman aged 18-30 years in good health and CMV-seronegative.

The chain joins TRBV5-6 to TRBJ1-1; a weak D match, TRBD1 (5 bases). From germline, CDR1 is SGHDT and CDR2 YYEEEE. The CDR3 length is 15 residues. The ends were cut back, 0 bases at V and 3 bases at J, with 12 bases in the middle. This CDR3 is CASSLGAGWDTEAFF. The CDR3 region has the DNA TGTGCCAGCAGCTTGGGGGCAGGGTGGGACACTGAAGCTTTCTTT.

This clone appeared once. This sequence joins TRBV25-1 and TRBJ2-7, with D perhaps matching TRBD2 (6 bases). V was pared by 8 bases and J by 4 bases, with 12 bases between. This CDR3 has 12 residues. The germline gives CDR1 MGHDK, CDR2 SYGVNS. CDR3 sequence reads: CASPAGRYEQYF. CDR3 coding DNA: TGTGCCAGCCCGGCAGGGAGGTACGAGCAGTACTTC.

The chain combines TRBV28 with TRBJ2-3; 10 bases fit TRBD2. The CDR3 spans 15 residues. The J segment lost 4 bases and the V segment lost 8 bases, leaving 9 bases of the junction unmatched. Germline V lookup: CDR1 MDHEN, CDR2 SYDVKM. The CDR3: CASRGASGSSDTQYF. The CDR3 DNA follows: TGTGCCAGCCGTGGGGCTAGCGGGAGTTCAGATACGCAGTATTTT.

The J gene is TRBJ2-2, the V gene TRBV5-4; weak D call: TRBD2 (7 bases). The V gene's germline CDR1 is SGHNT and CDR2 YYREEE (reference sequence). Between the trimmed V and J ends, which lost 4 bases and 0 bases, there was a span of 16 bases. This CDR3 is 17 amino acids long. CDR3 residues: CASSPRGGRPNTGELFF. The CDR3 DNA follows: TGTGCCAGCAGCCCGAGGGGGGGGCGGCCGAACACCGGGGAGCTGTTTTTT.

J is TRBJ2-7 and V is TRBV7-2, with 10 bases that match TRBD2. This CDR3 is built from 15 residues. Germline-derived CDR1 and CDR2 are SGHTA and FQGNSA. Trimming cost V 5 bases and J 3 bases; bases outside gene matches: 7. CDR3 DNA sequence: TGTGCCAGCAGCCGCCTAGCGGGGGTGAACTACGAGCAGTACTTC. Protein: CASSRLAGVNYEQYF.

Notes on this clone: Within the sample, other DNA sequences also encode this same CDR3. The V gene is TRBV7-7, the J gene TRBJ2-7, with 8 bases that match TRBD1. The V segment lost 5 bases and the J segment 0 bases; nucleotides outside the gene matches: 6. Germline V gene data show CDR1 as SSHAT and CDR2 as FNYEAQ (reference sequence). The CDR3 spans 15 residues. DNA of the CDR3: TGTGCCAGCAGCCCCGGGACAGGAGGCTCCTACGAGCAGTACTTC. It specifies CASSPGTGGSYEQYF.

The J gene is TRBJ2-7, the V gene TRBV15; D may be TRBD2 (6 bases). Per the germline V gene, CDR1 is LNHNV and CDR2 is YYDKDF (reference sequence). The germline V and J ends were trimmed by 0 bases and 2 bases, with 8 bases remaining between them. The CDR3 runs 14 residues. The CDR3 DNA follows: TGTGCCACCAGCAGAGATTCGGGGGCCTACGAGCAGTACTTC. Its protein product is CATSRDSGAYEQYF.

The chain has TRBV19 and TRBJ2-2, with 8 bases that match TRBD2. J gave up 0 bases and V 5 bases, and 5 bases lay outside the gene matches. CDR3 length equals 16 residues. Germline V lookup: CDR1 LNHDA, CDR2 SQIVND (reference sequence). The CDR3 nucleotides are TGTGCCAGTAGTCGGGTAGCGGGGACGAACACCGGGGAGCTGTTTTTT. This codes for CASSRVAGTNTGELFF.

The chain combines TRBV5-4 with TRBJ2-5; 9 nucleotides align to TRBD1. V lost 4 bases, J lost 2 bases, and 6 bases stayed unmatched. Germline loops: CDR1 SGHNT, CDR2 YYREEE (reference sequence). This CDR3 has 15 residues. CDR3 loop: CASSPGTGPQETQYF. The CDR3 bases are TGTGCCAGCAGCCCCGGGACAGGGCCACAAGAGACCCAGTACTTC.

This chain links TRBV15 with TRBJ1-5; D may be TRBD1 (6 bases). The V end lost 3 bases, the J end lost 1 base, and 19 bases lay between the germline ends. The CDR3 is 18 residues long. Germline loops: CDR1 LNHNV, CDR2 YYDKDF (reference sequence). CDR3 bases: TGTGCCACCAGCAGTCCCTACGAGGACAGCCAAAGCAATCAGCCCCAGCATTTT. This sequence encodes CATSSPYEDSQSNQPQHF.

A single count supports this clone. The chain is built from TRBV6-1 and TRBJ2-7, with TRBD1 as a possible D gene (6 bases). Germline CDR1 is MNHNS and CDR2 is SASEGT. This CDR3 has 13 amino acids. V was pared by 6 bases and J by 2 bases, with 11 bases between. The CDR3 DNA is TGTGCCAGCAGCACGGACAGTACCTACGAGCAGTACTTC. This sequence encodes CASSTDSTYEQYF.